This T cell receptor (beta chain) was sequenced in a study of shared clonotypes between healthy human individuals. Study context: Two women and a few men aged 18 to 49 served as donors.

Deep-level assay runs were performed. Profiled with immunoSEQ multiplex PCR; TCRdb holds only in-frame clones, not every one. The repertoire includes about 2 million clones, over 85% of them detected once, and around 1.2% sits in the top ten. The V gene lost 4 bases and the J gene lost 3 bases, with 14 bases spanning the gap. From germline, CDR1 is GTSNPN and CDR2 SVGIG (reference sequence). CDR3 size: 14 residues. CD45RO-negative, CCR7-selected cells formed the naive CD8 fraction, which excluded terminally differentiated effector memory CD45RA+ cells. Whole-study findings and limits: Memory subsets generally showed smaller estimated richness than naive subsets did. Sharing across four donors was highest in naive CD4 (roughly 5%) and lowest in memory CD8 (around 0.4%).

Points on this clone: Its antigen is as yet unknown.

The sequenced material came from naive CD8+ T cells sorted from blood. The chain joins TRBV30 to TRBJ2-3; D gene ambiguous. The sequence came from a man aged 18 to 30 in good health. The CDR3 is CAWNGLGRTDTQYF. The CDR3 coding sequence is TGTGCCTGGAATGGGCTCGGGCGGACAGATACGCAGTATTTT.